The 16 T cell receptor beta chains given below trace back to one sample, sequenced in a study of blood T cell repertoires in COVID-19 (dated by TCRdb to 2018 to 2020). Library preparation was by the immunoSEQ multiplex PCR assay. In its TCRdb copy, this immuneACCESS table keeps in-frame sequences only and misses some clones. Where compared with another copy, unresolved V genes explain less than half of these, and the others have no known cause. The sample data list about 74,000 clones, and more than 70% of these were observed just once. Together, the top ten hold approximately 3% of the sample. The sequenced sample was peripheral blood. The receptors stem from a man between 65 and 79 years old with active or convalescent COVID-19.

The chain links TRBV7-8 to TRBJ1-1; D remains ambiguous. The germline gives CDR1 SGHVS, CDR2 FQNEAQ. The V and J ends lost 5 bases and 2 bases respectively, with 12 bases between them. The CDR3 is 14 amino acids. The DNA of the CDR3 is TGTGCCAGCAGCCCCGAGGAAACAAACACTGAAGCTTTCTTT. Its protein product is CASSPEETNTEAFF.

The CDR3 coding sequence is TGCGCCAGCAGCAACCCAGGACAGGGGGTAGAGACCCAGTACTTC. This codes for CASSNPGQGVETQYF. The chain carries TRBV5-1 and TRBJ2-5; the match to TRBD1 covers 10 bases. Germline V lookup: CDR1 SGHRS, CDR2 YFSETQ. This CDR3 has 15 amino acids. V dropped 4 bases and J dropped 4; count of bases not matched to a gene: 7.

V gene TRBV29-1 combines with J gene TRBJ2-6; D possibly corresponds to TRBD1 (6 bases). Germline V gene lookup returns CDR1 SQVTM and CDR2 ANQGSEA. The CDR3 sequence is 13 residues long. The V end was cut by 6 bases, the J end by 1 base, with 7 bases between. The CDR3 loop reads CSVRGSGANVLTF. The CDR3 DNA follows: TGCAGCGTCAGGGGTTCTGGGGCCAACGTCCTGACTTTC.

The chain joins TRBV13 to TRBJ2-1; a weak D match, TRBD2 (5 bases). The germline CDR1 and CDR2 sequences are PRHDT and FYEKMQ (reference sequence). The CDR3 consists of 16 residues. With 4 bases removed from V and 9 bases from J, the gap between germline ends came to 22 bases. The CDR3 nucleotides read TGTGCCAGCAGCTCGGAGGAGTTGGTGGATTGGGGTGAGCAGTTCTTC. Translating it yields CASSSEELVDWGEQFF.

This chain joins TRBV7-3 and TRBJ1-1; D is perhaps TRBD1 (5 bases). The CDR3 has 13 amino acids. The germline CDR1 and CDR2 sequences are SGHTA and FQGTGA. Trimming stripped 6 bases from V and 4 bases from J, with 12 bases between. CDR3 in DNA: TGTGCCAGCAGTCCCGGGGGTCTCACTGAAGCTTTCTTT. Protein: CASSPGGLTEAFF.

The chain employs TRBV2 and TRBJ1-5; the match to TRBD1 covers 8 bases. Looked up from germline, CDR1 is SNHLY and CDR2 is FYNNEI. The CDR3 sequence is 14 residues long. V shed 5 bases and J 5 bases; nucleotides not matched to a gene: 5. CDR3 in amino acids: CASSSRGRDQPQHF. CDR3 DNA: TGTGCCAGCAGTTCCAGGGGGCGGGATCAGCCCCAGCATTTT.

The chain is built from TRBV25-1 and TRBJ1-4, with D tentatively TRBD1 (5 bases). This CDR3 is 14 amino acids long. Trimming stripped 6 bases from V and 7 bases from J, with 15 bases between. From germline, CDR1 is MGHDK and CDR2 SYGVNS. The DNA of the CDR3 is TGTGCCAGCAGCCACGGACAATGGGGTGAAAAACTGTTTTTT. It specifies CASSHGQWGEKLFF.

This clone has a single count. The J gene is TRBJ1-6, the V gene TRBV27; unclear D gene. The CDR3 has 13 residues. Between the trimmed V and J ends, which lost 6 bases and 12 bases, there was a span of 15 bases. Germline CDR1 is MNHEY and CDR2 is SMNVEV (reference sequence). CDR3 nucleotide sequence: TGTGCCAGCAGCCGCGGAGTGGTGGAACCCCTCCACTTT. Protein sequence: CASSRGVVEPLHF.

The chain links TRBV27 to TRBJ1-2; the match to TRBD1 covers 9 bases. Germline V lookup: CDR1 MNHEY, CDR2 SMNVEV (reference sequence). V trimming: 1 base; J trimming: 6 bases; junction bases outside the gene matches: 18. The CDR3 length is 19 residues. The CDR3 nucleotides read TGTGCCAGCAGTTTATTTAGTGTGGACAGGGGAAAGGGTTCGCATGGCTACACCTTC. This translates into CASSLFSVDRGKGSHGYTF.

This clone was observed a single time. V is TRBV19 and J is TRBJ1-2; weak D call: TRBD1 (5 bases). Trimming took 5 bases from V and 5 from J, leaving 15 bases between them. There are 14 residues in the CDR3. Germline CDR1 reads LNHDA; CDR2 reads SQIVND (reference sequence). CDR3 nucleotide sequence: TGTGCCAGTAGTCCTCAAGGGGAAGCATATGGCTACACCTTC. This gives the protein CASSPQGEAYGYTF.

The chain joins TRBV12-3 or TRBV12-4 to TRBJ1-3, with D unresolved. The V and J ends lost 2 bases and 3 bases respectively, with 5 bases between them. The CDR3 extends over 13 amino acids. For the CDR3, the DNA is TGTGCCAGCAGTTTAACCGGTGGAAACACCATATATTTT. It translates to CASSLTGGNTIYF.

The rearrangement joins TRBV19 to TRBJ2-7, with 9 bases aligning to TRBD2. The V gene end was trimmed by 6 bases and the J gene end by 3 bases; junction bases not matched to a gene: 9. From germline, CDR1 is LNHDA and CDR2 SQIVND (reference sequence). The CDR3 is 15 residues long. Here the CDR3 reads CASRPGTSSFYEQYF. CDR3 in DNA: TGTGCCAGTAGACCCGGGACTAGCAGCTTCTACGAGCAGTACTTC.

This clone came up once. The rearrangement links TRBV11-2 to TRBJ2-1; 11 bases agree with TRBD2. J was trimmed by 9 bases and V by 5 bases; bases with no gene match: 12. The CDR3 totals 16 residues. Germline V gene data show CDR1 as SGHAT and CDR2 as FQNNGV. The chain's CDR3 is CASSAKTSGIFGEQFF. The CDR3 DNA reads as TGTGCCAGCAGCGCAAAGACTAGCGGGATATTCGGTGAGCAGTTCTTC.

The CDR3: CASSSGLPQETQYF. The CDR3 region has the DNA TGTGCCAGCAGCTCGGGACTGCCCCAAGAGACCCAGTACTTC. This rearrangement joins TRBV5-6 to TRBJ2-5, with TRBD2 as a possible D gene (6 bases). The V gene lost 3 bases and the J gene lost 1 base, with 10 bases spanning the gap. The CDR3 has 14 residues. Germline values: CDR1 SGHDT, CDR2 YYEEEE.

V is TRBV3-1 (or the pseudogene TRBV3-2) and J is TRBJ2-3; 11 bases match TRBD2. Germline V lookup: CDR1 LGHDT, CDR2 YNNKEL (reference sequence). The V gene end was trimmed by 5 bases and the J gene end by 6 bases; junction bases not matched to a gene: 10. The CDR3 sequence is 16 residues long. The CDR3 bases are TGTGCCAGCAGCTCGCTACTAGCGGGGGTTTTGGATACGCAGTATTTT. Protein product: CASSSLLAGVLDTQYF.

The CDR3 region has the DNA TGCGCCAGCAGCTTGGAAGGACTAAGCACCGGGGAGCTGTTTTTT. Translated: CASSLEGLSTGELFF. The V and J genes are TRBV5-1 and TRBJ2-2; tentatively, D is TRBD2 (6 bases). The CDR3 length is 15 residues. Germline CDR1 and CDR2: SGHRS and YFSETQ. V was cut by 0 bases and J by 4 bases, with 10 bases left in between.